Following are 29 T cell receptor beta chains from one sample sequenced in a study of glioma-infiltrating T cells. TCR alpha and beta CDR3 regions were amplified from RNA using iRepertoire nested multiplex PCR. TCRdb re-called the multiplex PCR reads with MiXCR, one entry per CDR3 protein. The data contain 3,000 to 4,000 distinct CDR3 sequences, approximately 15% of them singletons. The sample consisted of glioma tissue, nonneoplastic brain tissue, or PBMCs (not recorded which). Receptor source: a human donor with low-grade glioma or glioblastoma, undergoing nonglioma brain surgery, or in good health (not recorded which).

Turning to this clonotype: A much larger clone differs by one base, so this may be a read error. The V gene is TRBV9, the J gene TRBJ2-2, with 7 bases identical to TRBD2. The J segment lost 4 bases and the V segment lost 7 bases, leaving 4 bases of the junction unmatched. The CDR3 is made up of 13 amino acids. Germline V gene lookup returns CDR1 SGDLS and CDR2 YYNGEE. This CDR3 reads CASGTGGTGELFF. CDR3 DNA sequence: TGTGCCAGCGGTACGGGAGGCACCGGGGAGCTGTTTTTT.

In its sample, this clonotype is medium-sized. The V and J genes are TRBV6-6 and TRBJ2-3, with 10 bases aligning to TRBD1. The V gene end was trimmed by 0 bases and the J gene end by 0 bases; junction bases not matched to a gene: 6. CDR1 and CDR2 from the germline V gene are MNHNY and SVGAGI (reference sequence). The CDR3 contains 18 residues. The chain's CDR3 is CASSYSKTGGLSTDTQYF. The DNA of the CDR3 is TGTGCCAGCAGTTACTCGAAGACAGGGGGCTTGAGCACAGATACGCAGTATTTT.

This clonotype is medium-sized. This sequence joins TRBV27 and TRBJ2-5; 7 nucleotides agree with TRBD1. V shed 5 bases and J 6 bases; nucleotides not matched to a gene: 9. This CDR3 comprises 14 residues. CDR1 and CDR2 from the germline V gene are MNHEY and SMNVEV (reference sequence). DNA for the CDR3: TGTGCCAGCAGTAAAACAGGGGACCCTAAGACCCAGTACTTC. Its protein product is CASSKTGDPKTQYF.

The chain has TRBV20-1 and TRBJ2-5, with D hard to call. CDR1 is DFQATT and CDR2 is SNEGSKA in the germline V gene (reference sequence). V shed 7 bases and J shed 4 bases, with 7 bases lying between them. The CDR3 is 10 residues long. CDR3 region: CSVLTETQYF. The CDR3, as DNA: TGCAGTGTGTTGACAGAGACCCAGTACTTC.

The genes are TRBV18 and TRBJ2-7; tentative D call: TRBD1 (6 bases). CDR1 is KGHSH and CDR2 is LQKENI in the germline V gene. The CDR3 has 14 amino acids. Trimming pared 0 bases from V and 6 bases from J, leaving 12 bases between. The CDR3 nucleotides read TGTGCCAGCTCACCACCATCAGGGGTGGGCGAGCAGTACGTC. Translation gives CASSPPSGVGEQYV.

This clonotype came up many times. The chain is built from TRBV7-2 and TRBJ1-3, with D perhaps matching TRBD1 (6 bases). Germline V lookup: CDR1 SGHTA, CDR2 FQGNSA. This CDR3 is 17 amino acids long. The V end lost 4 bases, the J end lost 5 bases, and 21 bases lay between the germline ends. The CDR3 nucleotides read TGTGCCAGCAGCTCTTTGGGACGGACAGTCACCCGAAACACCATATATTTT. Protein sequence: CASSSLGRTVTRNTIYF.

This clonotype was observed many times. CDR3 nucleotide sequence: TGTGCCAGCAGCTTAAAACAGGGGGCTTCTGAAGCTTTCTTT. Protein product: CASSLKQGASEAFF. This chain connects TRBV7-9 to TRBJ1-1; 9 nucleotides agree with TRBD1. Germline V gene lookup returns CDR1 SEHNR and CDR2 FQNEAQ (reference sequence). After removal of 2 bases from V and 6 bases from J, the junction contained 4 bases not matched to a gene. The CDR3 contains 14 residues.

Comment on this clonotype: Given the absence of the conserved phenylalanine or tryptophan at the CDR3 end, a read error is likely. The chain uses TRBV12-3 or TRBV12-4 and TRBJ2-1; 8 bases agree with TRBD1. The CDR3 is 15 amino acids. The trim removed 7 bases at V and 3 bases at J, leaving 8 bases unmatched. CDR3 in DNA: TGTGCCAGCACCGGGGCAGACAGGGGCTACAATGAGCAGTTCTTA. Protein sequence: CASTGADRGYNEQFL.

In its sample, this clonotype was seen many times. The chain uses TRBV18 and TRBJ1-5, with 7 bases identical to TRBD1. V was clipped by 4 bases and J by 3 bases; unmatched bases: 9. Germline CDR1 is KGHSH and CDR2 is LQKENI. This CDR3 contains 16 residues. DNA for the CDR3: TGTGCCAGCTCACAATCCCCCGGGACAGACAATCAGCCCCAGCATTTT. This gives the protein CASSQSPGTDNQPQHF.

This clonotype is medium-sized within its sample. The chain joins TRBV25-1 to TRBJ1-1, with D unresolved. Deletions cut 1 base from V and 0 bases from J, with 15 bases between. Per germline, CDR1 MGHDK and CDR2 SYGVNS. The CDR3 extends over 17 amino acids. CDR3 bases: TGTGCCAGCAGTGAATTGGGGTCAGCCTCCATGAACACTGAAGCTTTCTTT. This sequence encodes CASSELGSASMNTEAFF.

Relative to its sample, this clonotype is medium-sized. V gene TRBV6-1 combines with J gene TRBJ2-1; D is unresolved. Trimming took 7 bases from V and 0 from J, leaving 4 bases between them. Germline-derived CDR1 and CDR2 are MNHNS and SASEGT. This CDR3 contains 12 residues. CDR3 in amino acids: CASKSSYNEQFF. CDR3 DNA: TGTGCCAGCAAAAGCTCCTACAATGAGCAGTTCTTC.

The chain carries TRBV7-3 and TRBJ2-3; TRBD2 agrees at 10 bases. V shed 0 bases and J 2 bases; nucleotides not matched to a gene: 5. This CDR3 contains 17 residues. The germline V gene has CDR1 SGHTA and CDR2 FQGTGA. This CDR3 is CASSLTGTSEYTDTQYF. The CDR3 region has the DNA TGTGCCAGCAGCTTAACCGGGACTAGCGAATACACAGATACGCAGTATTTT.

In its sample, this clonotype is medium-sized. The chain carries TRBV20-1 and TRBJ1-5, with 7 bases aligning to TRBD1. CDR1 is DFQATT and CDR2 is SNEGSKA in the germline V gene (reference sequence). This CDR3 is 16 amino acids long. V shed 4 bases and J 5 bases; nucleotides not matched to a gene: 14. Written as DNA, the CDR3 is TGCAGTGCTACTATAGCAGGGGGTGCTAGGTATCAGCCCCAGCATTTT. Protein product: CSATIAGGARYQPQHF.

This clonotype appeared once. One base away lies a much larger clone, so this may be a sequencing read error. The chain carries TRBV11-3 and TRBJ2-1, with a possible D match to TRBD2 (7 bases). With 6 bases removed from V and 4 bases from J, the gap between germline ends came to 19 bases. The CDR3 consists of 16 residues. Germline CDR1 SGHNT, CDR2 YENEEA. The CDR3 bases are TGTGCCAGCAGATCCCGGGGGGCAGGCTTGTACAATGAGCAGTTCTTC. Its translation: CASRSRGAGLYNEQFF. The whole variable domain, filled in from reference TRBV11-3 and TRBJ2-1, reads EAGVVQSPRYKIIEKKQPVAFWCNPISGHNTLYWYLQNLGQGPELLIRYENEEAVDDSQLPKDRFSAERLKGVDSTLKIQPAELGDSAVYLCASRSRGAGLYNEQFFGPGTRLTVL.

This clonotype has at least ten counts. J is TRBJ2-7 and V is TRBV4-1; TRBD1 might be the D (6 bases). The CDR3 totals 14 residues. Trimming cost V 4 bases and J 2 bases, with 12 bases left between them. Germline CDR1 reads MGHRA; CDR2 reads YSYEKL. The CDR3, as DNA: TGCGCCAGCAGCCGGGGGCCTCAAACCTACGAGCAGTACGTC. It is translated as CASSRGPQTYEQYV.

Comments on this clonotype: Since the CDR3 does not end with the conserved phenylalanine or tryptophan, this likely comes from a read error. This chain joins TRBV28 and TRBJ1-1; D gene uncertain. CDR1 MDHEN and CDR2 SYDVKM come from the germline V gene. Trimming took 3 bases from V and 11 from J, leaving 13 bases between them. The CDR3 spans 12 residues. The DNA for the CDR3 is TGTGCCAGCAGTTTTCGGCCCCGTAAGGCTTTCATT. Protein sequence: CASSFRPRKAFI.

This clonotype was detected ten times or more. The V gene is TRBV7-9, the J gene TRBJ2-1; D is undetermined. The CDR3 consists of 12 residues. Trimming cost V 1 base and J 10 bases, with 8 bases left between them. Germline assignment: CDR1 SEHNR and CDR2 FQNEAQ (reference sequence). Here the CDR3 reads CASSLEALEQFF. As DNA, the CDR3 is TGTGCCAGCAGCTTAGAAGCTTTGGAGCAGTTCTTC.

This clonotype qualifies as medium-sized (0.01 to 0.1%). J is TRBJ2-3 and V is TRBV7-9; D not resolved. V was pared by 4 bases and J by 4 bases, with 9 bases between. The CDR3 consists of 13 residues. Germline assignment: CDR1 SEHNR and CDR2 FQNEAQ (reference sequence). The CDR3, as DNA: TGTGCCAGCAGCTCTCACAGCGCAGATACGCAGTATTTT. Its protein product is CASSSHSADTQYF.

Remarks on this clonotype: This CDR3 is missing its conserved last phenylalanine or tryptophan, likely due to a read error. The J gene is TRBJ1-5, the V gene TRBV12-3 or TRBV12-4; 10 bases are shared with TRBD1. With 7 bases clipped from V and 3 bases from J, the junction kept 6 bases outside the gene matches. There are 15 residues in the CDR3. The CDR3 here is CASTRTGGANQPQHL. CDR3 nucleotide sequence: TGTGCCAGCACCCGGACAGGGGGGGCCAATCAGCCCCAGCATTTA.

This clonotype was counted ten times or more. The chain links TRBV7-9 to TRBJ1-5; D unclear. V lost 2 bases, J lost 7 bases, and 18 bases lay in between. The CDR3 totals 16 residues. In germline, CDR1 is SEHNR, CDR2 FQNEAQ (reference sequence). The CDR3 loop reads CASSLRSSGVDQPQHF. In DNA, the CDR3 is TGTGCCAGCAGCTTAAGGTCGTCCGGGGTGGACCAGCCCCAGCATTTT.

This clonotype has a count of ten or more. The gene calls are TRBV14 and TRBJ2-1; D is perhaps TRBD1 (5 bases). The CDR3 runs 14 residues. Trimming removed 3 bases at V and 3 bases at J, with 9 bases between. Germline CDR1 reads SGHDN; CDR2 reads FVKESK. This CDR3 is CASSQLTVYNEQFF. In DNA form, the CDR3 reads TGTGCCAGCAGCCAGCTGACAGTCTACAATGAGCAGTTCTTC.

By sample share, this clonotype is medium-sized. The chain has TRBV6-6 and TRBJ2-3, with D maybe TRBD1 (5 bases). CDR3 length: 17 amino acids. Trimming removed 0 bases at V and 10 bases at J, with 23 bases between. The germline V gene encodes CDR1 MNHNY and CDR2 SVGAGI (reference sequence). This CDR3 is CASSYSIRWGRSQAQYF. CDR3 bases: TGTGCCAGCAGTTACTCGATACGGTGGGGCCGATCTCAGGCGCAGTATTTT.

V and J are TRBV27 and TRBJ1-1, with no clear D. The V gene lost 6 bases and the J gene lost 6 bases, with 11 bases spanning the gap. CDR1 and CDR2 from the germline V gene are MNHEY and SMNVEV (reference sequence). The CDR3 has 12 residues. In DNA form, the CDR3 reads TGTGCCAGCAGCACCGGCGTTTCTGAAGCTTTCTTT. As protein: CASSTGVSEAFF.

This clonotype ranks as medium-sized (0.01 to 0.1%). This sequence joins TRBV27 and TRBJ2-1, with 8 bases that match TRBD2. Per germline, CDR1 MNHEY and CDR2 SMNVEV (reference sequence). The ends lost 3 bases at V and 4 bases at J; junction bases unmatched: 5. This CDR3 spans 15 amino acids. CDR3 in DNA: TGTGCCAGCAGTTTTCGACTAGCGAGATACAATGAGCAGTTCTTC. Protein sequence: CASSFRLARYNEQFF.

This clonotype appeared many times. The rearrangement joins TRBV14 to TRBJ2-5, with TRBD1 as a possible D gene (5 bases). This CDR3 comprises 13 residues. Germline V gene data show CDR1 as SGHDN and CDR2 as FVKESK. V dropped 6 bases and J dropped 4 bases, with 12 bases sitting between them. The CDR3 sequence is CASSAGLSETQYF. The CDR3 nucleotides read TGTGCCAGCAGTGCAGGGCTATCAGAGACCCAGTACTTC.

In this sample, this clonotype is large. The V and J genes are TRBV24-1 and TRBJ2-3; a weak D match, TRBD1 (6 bases). Germline CDR1 reads KGHDR; CDR2 reads SFDVKD. V lost 4 bases, J lost 1 base, and 17 bases lay in between. The CDR3 sequence is 17 residues long. The CDR3 sequence is CATSDRSSRQGTDTQYF. The CDR3 DNA reads TGTGCCACCAGTGACCGATCTTCCCGACAGGGCACAGATACGCAGTATTTT.

Many counts were recorded for this clonotype. The V and J genes are TRBV12-3 or TRBV12-4 and TRBJ1-4, with a tentative D call TRBD1 (6 bases). CDR3 length: 14 residues. Deletions cut 2 bases from V and 6 bases from J, with 10 bases between. The CDR3, as DNA: TGTGCCAGCAGTTTAAACAGGGAGCATGAAAAACTGTTTTTT. Translation gives CASSLNREHEKLFF.

This clonotype is categorized as medium-sized. The CDR3 DNA sequence: TGTGCCAGCAGTACCCGACAGGGCGTGAGAGCTAACTATGGCTACACCTTC. It yields the protein CASSTRQGVRANYGYTF. The chain couples TRBV27 to TRBJ1-2; 7 bases line up with TRBD1. CDR3 length: 17 residues. The germline gives CDR1 MNHEY, CDR2 SMNVEV (reference sequence). With V trimmed by 5 bases and J by 0 bases, 12 bases remained unmatched.

This clonotype is medium-sized. The chain combines TRBV27 with TRBJ1-2; 10 nucleotides align to TRBD1. This CDR3 is 14 amino acids long. Germline-derived CDR1 and CDR2 are MNHEY and SMNVEV (reference sequence). V gave up 6 bases and J gave up 5 bases; unmatched junction bases: 6. CDR3 residues: CASSMDRGWYGYTF. The CDR3 region has the DNA TGTGCCAGCAGCATGGACAGGGGGTGGTATGGCTACACCTTC.